The TCR beta chain described here comes from a study of T-cell reconstitution after alpha-beta-depleted transplantation in children. The CDR3 runs to 13 residues. Germline CDR1 reads SQVTM; CDR2 reads ANQGSEA. V was pared by 7 bases and J by 6 bases, with 6 bases of the junction left unmatched. For TCRbeta, the library was prepared with unique molecular identifiers. One entry per CDR3 protein results from TCRdb running MiXCR on the PCR reads. The sample carries roughly 790,000 distinct CDR3 sequences, 16% recorded once. The input for sequencing was PBMCs, mostly from graft donor cells, taken 360 days after TCRalphabeta/CD19-depleted stem cell transplant. The J gene is TRBJ1-2, the V gene TRBV29-1, with 12 bases fitting TRBD1. The receptor comes from a male patient aged 10 to 17 who had a stem cell transplant for acute lymphoblastic leukemia, so the T cells may come from the graft donor. CDR3 sequence (DNA): TGCAGCGCTCCGGGACAGGGGGCGGATGGCTACACCTTC. Translation: CSAPGQGADGYTF. The entire variable domain, with the rest obtained from reference TRBV29-1 and TRBJ1-2, is as follows: SAVISQKPSRDICQRGTSLTIQCQVDSQVTMMFWYRQQPGQSLTLIATANQGSEATYESGFVIDKFPISRPNLTFSTLTVSNMSPEDSSIYLCSAPGQGADGYTFGSGTRLTVV.